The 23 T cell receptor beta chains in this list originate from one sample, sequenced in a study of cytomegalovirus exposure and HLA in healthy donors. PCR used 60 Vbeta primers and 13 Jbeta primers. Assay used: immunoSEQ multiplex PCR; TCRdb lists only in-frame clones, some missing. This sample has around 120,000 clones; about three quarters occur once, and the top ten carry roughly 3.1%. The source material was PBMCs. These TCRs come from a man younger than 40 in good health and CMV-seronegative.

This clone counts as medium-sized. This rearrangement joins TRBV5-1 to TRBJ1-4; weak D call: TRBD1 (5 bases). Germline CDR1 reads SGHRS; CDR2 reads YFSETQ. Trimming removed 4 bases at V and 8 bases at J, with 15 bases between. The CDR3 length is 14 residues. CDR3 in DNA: TGCGCCAGCAGCCCGGGACGGGGGGGAGAAAAACTGTTTTTT. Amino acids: CASSPGRGGEKLFF.

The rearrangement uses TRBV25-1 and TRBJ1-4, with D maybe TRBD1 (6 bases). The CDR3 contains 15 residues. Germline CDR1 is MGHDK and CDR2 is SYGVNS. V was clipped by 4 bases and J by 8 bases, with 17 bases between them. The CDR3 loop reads CASSGPGGAKEKLFF. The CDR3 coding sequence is TGTGCCAGCAGTGGGCCGGGGGGCGCGAAGGAAAAACTGTTTTTT.

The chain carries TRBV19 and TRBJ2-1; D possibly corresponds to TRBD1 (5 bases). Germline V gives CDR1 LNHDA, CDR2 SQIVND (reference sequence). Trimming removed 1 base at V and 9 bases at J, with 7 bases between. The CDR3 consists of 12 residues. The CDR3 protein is CASSIVRGEQFF. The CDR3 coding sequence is TGTGCCAGTAGTATAGTAAGGGGTGAGCAGTTCTTC.

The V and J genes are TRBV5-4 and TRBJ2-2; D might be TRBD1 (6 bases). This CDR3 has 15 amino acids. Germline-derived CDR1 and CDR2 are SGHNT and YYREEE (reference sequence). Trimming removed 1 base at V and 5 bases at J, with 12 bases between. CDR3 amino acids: CASSLNRVTTGELFF. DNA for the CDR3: TGTGCCAGCAGCTTGAACAGGGTAACGACCGGGGAGCTGTTTTTT.

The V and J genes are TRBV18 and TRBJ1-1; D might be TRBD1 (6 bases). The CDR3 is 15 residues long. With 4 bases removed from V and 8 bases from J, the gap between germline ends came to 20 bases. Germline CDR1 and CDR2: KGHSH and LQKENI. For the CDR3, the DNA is TGTGCCAGCTCACTCCCGACAGGAGTGGCGGGCGAAGCTTTCTTT. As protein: CASSLPTGVAGEAFF. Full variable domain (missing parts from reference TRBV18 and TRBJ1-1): NAGVMQNPRHLVRRRGQEARLRCSPMKGHSHVYWYRQLPEEGLKFMVYLQKENIIDESGMPKERFSAEFPKEGPSILRIQQVVRGDSAAYFCASSLPTGVAGEAFFGQGTRLTVV.

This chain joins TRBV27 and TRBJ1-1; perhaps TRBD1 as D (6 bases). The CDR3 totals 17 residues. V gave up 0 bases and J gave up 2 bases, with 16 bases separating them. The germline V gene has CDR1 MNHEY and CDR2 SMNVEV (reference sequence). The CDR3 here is CASSLSDRPSTNTEAFF. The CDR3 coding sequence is TGTGCCAGCAGTTTATCGGACAGACCCTCTACCAACACTGAAGCTTTCTTT.

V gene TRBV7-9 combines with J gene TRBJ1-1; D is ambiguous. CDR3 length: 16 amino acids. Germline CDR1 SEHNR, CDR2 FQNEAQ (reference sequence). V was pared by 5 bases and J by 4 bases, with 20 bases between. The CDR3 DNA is TGTGCCAGCAGCCCCCGACCGACCGCCCGGAGCACTGAAGCTTTCTTT. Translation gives CASSPRPTARSTEAFF.

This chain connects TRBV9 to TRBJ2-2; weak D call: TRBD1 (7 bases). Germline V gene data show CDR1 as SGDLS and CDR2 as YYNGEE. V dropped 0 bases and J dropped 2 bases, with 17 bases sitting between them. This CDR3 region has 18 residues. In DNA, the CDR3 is TGTGCCAGCAGCGTAGAGCTTTGGGGGGACAGTAACACCGGGGAGCTGTTTTTT. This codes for CASSVELWGDSNTGELFF.

The CDR3 loop reads CASSGGQGMRTF. The CDR3 region has the DNA TGTGCCAGCAGTGGAGGACAGGGGATGAGGACCTTC. The chain combines TRBV2 with TRBJ1-2, with TRBD1 matching over 9 bases. The CDR3 has 12 residues. Germline V gives CDR1 SNHLY, CDR2 FYNNEI. Trimming removed 4 bases from V and 14 bases from J; junction bases left unmatched: 8.

The CDR3 DNA follows: TGTGCCAGCAGCCTACAGGCGGGGGGGGGAAATACGCAGTATTTT. Protein sequence: CASSLQAGGGNTQYF. The chain joins TRBV7-2 to TRBJ2-3, with 9 bases that match TRBD2. Germline CDR1 reads SGHTA; CDR2 reads FQGNSA. The V segment lost 5 bases and the J segment 7 bases; nucleotides outside the gene matches: 10. The CDR3 consists of 15 residues.

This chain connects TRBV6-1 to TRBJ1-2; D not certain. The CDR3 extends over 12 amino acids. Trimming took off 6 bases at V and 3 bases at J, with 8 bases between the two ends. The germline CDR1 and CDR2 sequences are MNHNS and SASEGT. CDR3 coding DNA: TGTGCCAGCAGGCCATTAGACTATGGCTACACCTTC. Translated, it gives CASRPLDYGYTF.

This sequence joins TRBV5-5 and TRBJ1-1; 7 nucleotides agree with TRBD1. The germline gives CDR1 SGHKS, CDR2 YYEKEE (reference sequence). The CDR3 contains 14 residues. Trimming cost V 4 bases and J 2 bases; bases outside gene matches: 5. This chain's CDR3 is CASSIGTANTEAFF. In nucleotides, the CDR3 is TGTGCCAGCAGCATAGGGACAGCTAACACTGAAGCTTTCTTT.

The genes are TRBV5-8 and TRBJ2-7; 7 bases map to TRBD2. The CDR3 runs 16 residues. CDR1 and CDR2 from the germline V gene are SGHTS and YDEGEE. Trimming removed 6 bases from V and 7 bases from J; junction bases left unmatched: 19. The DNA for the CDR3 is TGTGCCAGCACCCCAGAGGGCTATGGGGGAGCGGGGGAGCAGTACTTC. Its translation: CASTPEGYGGAGEQYF.

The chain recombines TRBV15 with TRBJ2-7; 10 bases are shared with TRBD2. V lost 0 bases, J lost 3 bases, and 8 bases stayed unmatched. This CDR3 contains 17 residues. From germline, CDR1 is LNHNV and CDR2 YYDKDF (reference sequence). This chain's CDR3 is CATSRDYGLAGVYEQYF. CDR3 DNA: TGTGCCACCAGCAGAGATTATGGCCTAGCGGGAGTCTACGAGCAGTACTTC.

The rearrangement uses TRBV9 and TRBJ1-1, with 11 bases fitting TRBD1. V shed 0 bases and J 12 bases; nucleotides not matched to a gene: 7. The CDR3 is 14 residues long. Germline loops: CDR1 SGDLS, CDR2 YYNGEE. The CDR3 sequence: CASSVDGQGARTFF. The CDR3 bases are TGTGCCAGCAGCGTAGACGGACAGGGGGCGAGAACTTTCTTT.

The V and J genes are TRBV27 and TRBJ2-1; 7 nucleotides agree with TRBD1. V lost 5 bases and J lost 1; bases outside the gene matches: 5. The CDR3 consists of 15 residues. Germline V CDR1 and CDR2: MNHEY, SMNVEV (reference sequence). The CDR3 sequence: CASSPDRESYNEQFF. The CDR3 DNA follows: TGTGCCAGCAGTCCCGACAGGGAGTCCTACAATGAGCAGTTCTTC.

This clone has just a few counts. This CDR3 reads CATTPPGGYGYTF. The CDR3 DNA reads as TGTGCCACCACTCCCCCGGGGGGCTATGGCTACACCTTC. The chain links TRBV6-5 to TRBJ1-2; D perhaps matches TRBD1 (5 bases). V lost 10 bases, J lost 4 bases, and 16 bases lay in between. The germline V gene encodes CDR1 MNHEY and CDR2 SVGAGI. The CDR3 runs 13 residues.

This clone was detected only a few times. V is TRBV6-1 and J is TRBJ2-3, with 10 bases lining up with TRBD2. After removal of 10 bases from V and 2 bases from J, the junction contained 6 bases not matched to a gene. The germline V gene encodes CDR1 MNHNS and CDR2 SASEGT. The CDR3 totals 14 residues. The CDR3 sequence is CATESGGDTDTQYF. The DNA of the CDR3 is TGTGCCACCGAGAGCGGGGGGGACACAGATACGCAGTATTTT.

CDR3 amino acids: CASSVTGTPANYGYTF. CDR3 nucleotide sequence: TGTGCCAGCAGCGTAACTGGGACACCAGCTAACTATGGCTACACCTTC. The gene calls are TRBV9 and TRBJ1-2; possible D gene TRBD1, 6 bases. With 1 base removed from V and 0 bases from J, the gap between germline ends came to 13 bases. The V gene's germline CDR1 is SGDLS and CDR2 YYNGEE. There are 16 residues in the CDR3.

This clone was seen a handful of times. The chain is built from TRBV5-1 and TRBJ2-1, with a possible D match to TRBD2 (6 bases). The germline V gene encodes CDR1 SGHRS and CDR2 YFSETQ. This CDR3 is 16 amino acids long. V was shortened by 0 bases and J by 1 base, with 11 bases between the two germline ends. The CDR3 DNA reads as TGCGCCAGCAGCTTGGTACTAGCCTATTCCTACAATGAGCAGTTCTTC. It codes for CASSLVLAYSYNEQFF. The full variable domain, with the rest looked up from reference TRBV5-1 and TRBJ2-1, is KAGVTQTPRYLIKTRGQQVTLSCSPISGHRSVSWYQQTPGQGLQFLFEYFSETQRNKGNFPGRFSGRQFSNSRSEMNVSTLELGDSALYLCASSLVLAYSYNEQFFGPGTRLTVL.

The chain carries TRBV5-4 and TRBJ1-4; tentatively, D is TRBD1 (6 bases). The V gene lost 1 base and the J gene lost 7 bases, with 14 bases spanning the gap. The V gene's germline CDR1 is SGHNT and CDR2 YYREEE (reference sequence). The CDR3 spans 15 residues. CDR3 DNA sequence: TGTGCCAGCAGCTTGTCAGGACAGAAACTTGAAAAACTGTTTTTT. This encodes CASSLSGQKLEKLFF.

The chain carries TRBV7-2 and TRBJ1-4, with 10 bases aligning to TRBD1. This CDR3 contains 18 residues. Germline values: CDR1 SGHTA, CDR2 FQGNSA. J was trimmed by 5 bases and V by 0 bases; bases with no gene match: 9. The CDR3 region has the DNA TGTGCCAGCAGCTTAGCGGGACAGGGGTCCTATCTCAATGAAAAACTGTTTTTT. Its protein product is CASSLAGQGSYLNEKLFF.

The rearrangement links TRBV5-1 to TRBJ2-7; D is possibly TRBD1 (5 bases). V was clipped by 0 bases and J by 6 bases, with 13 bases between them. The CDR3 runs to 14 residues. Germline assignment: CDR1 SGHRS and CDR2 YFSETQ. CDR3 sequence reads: CASSLGQSSSEQYF. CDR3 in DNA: TGCGCCAGCAGCTTGGGACAGAGTTCAAGCGAGCAGTACTTC.